These 25 T cell receptor beta chains share one sample of origin, sequenced in a study of early T cells in non-severe SARS-CoV-2 infection. TCRdb re-called the 5' RACE reads through MiXCR, storing one row per CDR3 protein. The table has fewer than 40,000 distinct CDR3 sequences, approximately 5% seen once. The material sequenced was whole blood. These receptors were collected from an adult who was a healthcare worker with PCR-confirmed SARS-CoV-2 infection or an uninfected control (not recorded which).

This clonotype was picked up many times. The rearrangement links TRBV7-6 to TRBJ2-2; D uncertain. V was cut by 6 bases and J by 3 bases, with 23 bases left in between. The CDR3 contains 18 residues. Germline-derived CDR1 and CDR2 are SGHVS and FNYEAQ. The CDR3 DNA reads TGTGCCAGCAGTTTCCCCCCTGACATATCCGCGGACACCGGGGAGCTGTTTTTT. This encodes CASSFPPDISADTGELFF.

This clonotype was counted at least ten times. V is TRBV10-3 and J is TRBJ2-5; D may be TRBD1 (5 bases). Trimming took off 2 bases at V and 2 bases at J, with 15 bases between the two ends. Germline V CDR1 and CDR2: ENHRY, SYGVKD. CDR3 length equals 16 residues. CDR3 nucleotide sequence: TGTGCCATCAGTGAGACCCTGGGCAGGGCTCAAGAGACCCAGTACTTC. This encodes CAISETLGRAQETQYF.

This clonotype was seen more than once but under ten times. The rearrangement uses TRBV20-1 and TRBJ1-2, with D maybe TRBD1 (6 bases). The CDR3 is 13 residues long. Trimming stripped 6 bases from V and 8 bases from J, with 19 bases between. Germline CDR1 is DFQATT and CDR2 is SNEGSKA (reference sequence). The CDR3 sequence: CSADMTGTRGYTF. DNA for the CDR3: TGCAGTGCGGACATGACCGGGACACGGGGCTACACCTTC.

The chain joins TRBV28 to TRBJ2-2; no clear D. Trimming removed 8 bases at V and 6 bases at J, with 10 bases between. This CDR3 is 12 amino acids long. Germline-derived CDR1 and CDR2 are MDHEN and SYDVKM. Written as DNA, the CDR3 is TGTGCCAGCGGCAGATTGGCCGGGGAGCTGTTTTTT. Its protein is CASGRLAGELFF.

This clonotype has at least ten counts. The chain couples TRBV11-2 to TRBJ2-3; D gene ambiguous. CDR1 is SGHAT and CDR2 is FQNNGV in the germline V gene. The CDR3 is made up of 15 amino acids. Trimming left V 6 bases short and J 2 bases short, with 15 bases between. CDR3 nucleotide sequence: TGTGCCAGCAGGCGACCTCTAGATATCACAGATACGCAGTATTTT. This sequence encodes CASRRPLDITDTQYF.

This clonotype was counted ten times or more. The genes are TRBV12-3 or TRBV12-4 and TRBJ2-3, with 14 bases identical to TRBD2. Germline trimming cut 0 bases from V and 7 bases from J; bases unmatched to any gene: 6. The CDR3 extends over 17 amino acids. The CDR3 here is CASSLALGTSGSNTQYF. The CDR3, as DNA: TGTGCCAGCAGTTTAGCGCTTGGGACTAGCGGGAGTAATACGCAGTATTTT.

This clonotype was seen many times. This sequence joins TRBV20-1 and TRBJ2-6; weak D call: TRBD1 (6 bases). V was shortened by 3 bases and J by 0 bases, with 9 bases between the two germline ends. Germline loops: CDR1 DFQATT, CDR2 SNEGSKA (reference sequence). This CDR3 contains 15 residues. The CDR3 reads CSASKGVSGANVLTF. CDR3 nucleotide sequence: TGCAGTGCTAGTAAGGGGGTCTCTGGGGCCAACGTCCTGACTTTC.

This clonotype was picked up many times. The chain links TRBV28 to TRBJ2-5; D is unresolved. Germline CDR1 and CDR2: MDHEN and SYDVKM. CDR3 length: 14 residues. Trimming cost V 2 bases and J 1 base, with 8 bases left between them. Here the CDR3 reads CASSLSPRQETQYF. The CDR3 DNA reads as TGTGCCAGCAGTTTAAGCCCCCGCCAAGAGACCCAGTACTTC.

This clonotype was seen ten or more times. The V gene is TRBV4-2, the J gene TRBJ1-1; D is ambiguous. Germline CDR1 LGHNA, CDR2 YNFKEQ. The CDR3 is 16 residues long. Deletions cut 4 bases from V and 3 bases from J, with 18 bases between. The CDR3 DNA reads TGTGCCAGCAGCCCCGCTTTTCGCTCCTTGGACACTGAAGCTTTCTTT. It encodes CASSPAFRSLDTEAFF.

This clonotype has a count of ten or more. This sequence joins TRBV27 and TRBJ2-7, with 7 bases aligning to TRBD2. Germline values: CDR1 MNHEY, CDR2 SMNVEV (reference sequence). The length of the CDR3 is 13 residues. With V trimmed by 6 bases and J by 5 bases, 7 bases remained unmatched. The CDR3 DNA sequence: TGTGCCAGCAGAATTGCGGGAGTGAACGAGCAGTACTTC. This codes for CASRIAGVNEQYF.

Only one count was recorded for this clonotype. The V and J genes are TRBV29-1 and TRBJ1-1; possible D gene TRBD1, 6 bases. The CDR3 length is 16 residues. In germline, CDR1 is SQVTM, CDR2 ANQGSEA. Trimming removed 6 bases at V and 3 bases at J, with 23 bases between. The CDR3 DNA reads as TGCAGCGTCCTACTAACCGACCAGGGGCTCTACACTGAAGCTTTCTTT. Its protein product is CSVLLTDQGLYTEAFF.

J is TRBJ2-2 and V is TRBV3-1, with 8 bases matching TRBD1. The CDR3 consists of 20 residues. Germline V gene data show CDR1 as LGHDT and CDR2 as YNNKEL (reference sequence). The V segment lost 7 bases and the J segment 1 base; nucleotides outside the gene matches: 20. Here the CDR3 reads CASTPRGGQGIRWNTGELFF. CDR3 DNA: TGTGCCAGCACCCCTCGGGGAGGACAGGGCATACGTTGGAACACCGGGGAGCTGTTTTTT.

The gene calls are TRBV20-1 and TRBJ2-7; 8 bases are shared with TRBD2. V gave up 2 bases and J gave up 7 bases; unmatched junction bases: 7. This CDR3 is built from 13 residues. Germline CDR1 reads DFQATT; CDR2 reads SNEGSKA (reference sequence). The CDR3 nucleotides read TGCAGTGCTAGAATCCTAGCGGGTTCGGAGCAGTACTTC. This translates into CSARILAGSEQYF.

The table lists this clonotype with a few counts. V usage is TRBV27 and J usage is TRBJ2-1; D is unresolved. Germline V gives CDR1 MNHEY, CDR2 SMNVEV (reference sequence). Trimming left V 1 base short and J 7 bases short, with 11 bases between. The CDR3 consists of 14 residues. The CDR3 coding sequence is TGTGCCAGCAGTTTATTGAGTACAGATAATGAGCAGTTCTTC. Its protein product is CASSLLSTDNEQFF.

This clonotype was counted at least ten times. The chain uses TRBV20-1 and TRBJ2-5; the D is unclear. Germline assignment: CDR1 DFQATT and CDR2 SNEGSKA (reference sequence). The V end was cut by 3 bases, the J end by 2 bases, with 10 bases between. The CDR3 loop spans 13 amino acids. CDR3 DNA sequence: TGCAGTGCTAGCGTTTATAATCAAGAGACCCAGTACTTC. Translated: CSASVYNQETQYF.

This clonotype was picked up a small number of times. The V call is TRBV20-1, the J call TRBJ2-1; a possible D gene is TRBD2 (6 bases). Looked up from germline, CDR1 is DFQATT and CDR2 is SNEGSKA (reference sequence). This CDR3 region has 14 residues. Trimming cost V 6 bases and J 1 base, with 13 bases left between them. CDR3 coding DNA: TGCAGTGCCACCCCTAGCGCGTCCTACAATGAGCAGTTCTTC. It encodes CSATPSASYNEQFF.

This clonotype was seen at least ten times. This rearrangement joins TRBV10-3 to TRBJ1-1; D is unclear. Trimming stripped 6 bases from V and 1 base from J, with 3 bases between. The CDR3 extends over 11 amino acids. Germline V lookup: CDR1 ENHRY, CDR2 SYGVKD. The CDR3 sequence is CAIRENTEAFF. In nucleotides, the CDR3 is TGTGCCATCAGGGAGAACACTGAAGCTTTCTTT.

In its sample, this clonotype was seen many times. The CDR3 bases are TGTGCCAGCGATCCATCGACTAGCGGGACCCAGTACTTC. Translated: CASDPSTSGTQYF. The gene calls are TRBV2 and TRBJ2-5; 9 bases align to TRBD2. The CDR3 has 13 residues. CDR1 and CDR2 (germline): SNHLY, FYNNEI. Trimming cost V 8 bases and J 7 bases; bases outside gene matches: 8.

By frequency in the sample, this clonotype is medium-sized. CDR3 sequence: CASSYSSGISYNEQFF. As DNA, the CDR3 is TGTGCCAGCAGCTATTCTAGCGGAATCTCCTACAATGAGCAGTTCTTC. The genes are TRBV11-2 and TRBJ2-1, with 7 bases that match TRBD2. V was clipped by 4 bases and J by 0 bases; unmatched bases: 6. Germline V CDR1 and CDR2: SGHAT, FQNNGV. The CDR3 covers 16 residues.

This clonotype was observed a few times. CDR3 sequence (DNA): TGTGCCTGGAGGGGAAACACTGAAGCTTTCTTT. It encodes CAWRGNTEAFF. The genes are TRBV30 and TRBJ1-1; D not certain. The CDR3 extends over 11 amino acids. Germline V gene data show CDR1 as GTSNPN and CDR2 as SVGIG (reference sequence). V shed 3 bases and J shed 2 bases, with 4 bases lying between them. Full variable domain (outside the CDR3, taken from reference TRBV30 and TRBJ1-1): SQTIHQWPATLVQPVGSPLSLECTVEGTSNPNLYWYRQAAGRGLQLLFYSVGIGQISSEVPQNLSASRPQDRQFILSSKKLLLSDSGFYLCAWRGNTEAFFGQGTRLTVV.

This clonotype came up many times. The rearrangement links TRBV19 to TRBJ2-7; the D gene could be TRBD1 or TRBD2 (6 bases each). This CDR3 has 13 amino acids. V lost 2 bases and J 7 bases, leaving 12 bases between the germline ends. Looked up from germline, CDR1 is LNHDA and CDR2 is SQIVND (reference sequence). In DNA form, the CDR3 reads TGTGCCAGTAGTATAATGGAGGGGGAAGAGCAGTACGTC. Translation: CASSIMEGEEQYV.

As DNA, the CDR3 is TGCGCCTTCCGGGAGGGGGCGGACGAGCAGTACGTC. Translated: CAFREGADEQYV. This chain connects TRBV4-3 to TRBJ2-7; D possibly corresponds to TRBD2 (8 bases). The CDR3 extends over 12 amino acids. Looked up from germline, CDR1 is LGHNA and CDR2 is YSLEER. V was trimmed by 11 bases and J by 5 bases, leaving 16 bases between them.

This clonotype was counted ten times or more. The CDR3 is CASSYSKTGGSNEQFF. DNA of the CDR3: TGTGCCAGCAGTTACTCGAAGACAGGGGGGTCTAATGAGCAGTTCTTC. The genes are TRBV6-5 and TRBJ2-1, with 9 positions matching TRBD1. CDR1 MNHEY and CDR2 SVGAGI come from the germline V gene. CDR3 length equals 16 residues. After removal of 0 bases from V and 7 bases from J, the junction contained 7 bases not matched to a gene.

This clonotype was recorded at least ten times. The chain joins TRBV2 to TRBJ2-1, with 8 nucleotides matching TRBD2. Germline CDR1 and CDR2: SNHLY and FYNNEI. The CDR3 is 15 residues long. Trimming removed 3 bases from V and 5 bases from J; junction bases left unmatched: 6. This CDR3 is CASSEQLAGDNEQFF. CDR3 nucleotides: TGTGCCAGCAGTGAGCAGCTAGCGGGTGACAATGAGCAGTTCTTC.

This clonotype was seen ten or more times. V is TRBV11-2 and J is TRBJ2-3, with TRBD2 matching over 10 bases. Per germline, CDR1 SGHAT and CDR2 FQNNGV. V lost 3 bases to trimming and J lost 1 base; unmatched junction nucleotides: 10. CDR3 length: 18 residues. CDR3 protein: CASSFRASGRLGTDTQYF. In nucleotides, the CDR3 is TGTGCCAGCAGCTTTAGGGCTAGCGGGAGACTTGGCACAGATACGCAGTATTTT.